The clone carrying this T cell receptor beta chain has a single count. With 0 bases removed from V and 9 bases from J, the gap between germline ends came to 15 bases. The CDR3 contains 15 residues. The germline V gene encodes CDR1 SGHTS and CDR2 YDEGEE. The data stem from a study of technical replicates of blood from several donors. This table comes from immunoSEQ multiplex PCR, and its TCRdb copy is limited to in-frame clones, with some not included. The table includes 60,000 to 65,000 clones, over 90% detected once. The TCR sequence derives from a human donor in good health. Some clones in this sample may be carry-over from other donors' samples. This chain joins TRBV5-8 and TRBJ2-2, with D hard to call. Sequencing was carried out using PBMCs. CDR3 residues: CASSLVGGYDRELFF. CDR3 bases: TGTGCCAGCAGCTTGGTTGGCGGATACGACCGGGAGCTGTTTTTT.